This T cell receptor beta chain comes out of a study of T cell responses to AZD1222 COVID-19 vaccine. Study conclusions and caveats: Sampling that yielded the repertoires occurred only after the peak T cell response. Among spike-specific TCRs, nearly half reportedly target unmutated variant regions. Recipients of two AZD1222 doses showed rising Spike-specific TCR breadth and depth.

This clone has more than one count but fewer than ten. Its matching antigen is unknown. The repertoire was sequenced with immunoSEQ multiplex PCR; TCRdb's copy has only in-frame clones and lacks some. This table has approximately 94,000 clones, roughly 86% appearing once. J lost 6 bases, V lost 4 bases, and 5 bases had no gene match. The germline V gene has CDR1 SGHVS and CDR2 FNYEAQ. The CDR3 runs to 14 residues. The TCR was taken from an adult in good health. This chain connects TRBV7-6 to TRBJ2-1; 8 bases are a match to TRBD1. The specimen comprised peripheral blood, sampled on day 0 of MenACWY control vaccination. The CDR3 coding sequence is TGTGCCAGCAGCTCCCGGACAGGGTCCAATGAGCAGTTCTTC. Encoded protein: CASSSRTGSNEQFF.